Presented here are 8 T cell receptor beta chains from one specimen sequenced in a study of Ad26.COV2.S vaccination and SARS-CoV-2 variants. Method: immunoSEQ multiplex PCR; TCRdb's copy keeps in-frame clones and lacks some. The profile shows a few hundred thousand clones, around nine tenths of them singletons. Treatment noted: roughly 20 received Ad26.COV2.S at low or high dose, single or two shots; a few received placebo; per-sample allocation not given. Samples were taken on day 63 after the first vaccine or placebo injection. Sequenced here: peripheral blood, sampled in a trial of Ad26.COV2.S vaccine versus placebo. Every receptor here comes from a person aged 18-65 years who received the Ad26.COV2.S COVID-19 vaccine or a placebo.

This sequence joins TRBV5-1 and TRBJ1-2; 8 bases are shared with TRBD1. V dropped 2 bases and J dropped 2; count of bases not matched to a gene: 8. Per the germline V gene, CDR1 is SGHRS and CDR2 is YFSETQ. The CDR3 sequence is 16 residues long. The CDR3 reads CASSLLQGGLNYGYTF. Here the CDR3 DNA reads TGCGCCAGCAGCTTATTACAGGGGGGACTAAACTATGGCTACACCTTC.

The V and J genes are TRBV27 and TRBJ1-2, with 7 bases fitting TRBD1. The V gene end was trimmed by 6 bases and the J gene end by 3 bases; junction bases not matched to a gene: 10. Per the germline V gene, CDR1 is MNHEY and CDR2 is SMNVEV (reference sequence). This CDR3 region has 15 residues. The chain's CDR3 is CASRPGTDQYYGYTF. In DNA form, the CDR3 reads TGTGCCAGCAGGCCCGGGACAGACCAGTACTATGGCTACACCTTC.

The DNA of the CDR3 is TGTGCCAGCAGCCGAGCCTACGAGCAGTACTTC. Its translation is CASSRAYEQYF. The chain recombines TRBV11-2 with TRBJ2-7, with D hard to call. Trimming removed 5 bases from V and 2 bases from J, with 4 bases in between. The CDR3 has 11 residues. CDR1 and CDR2 (germline): SGHAT, FQNNGV.

J is TRBJ1-5 and V is TRBV19; no reliable D call. Germline V CDR1 and CDR2: LNHDA, SQIVND (reference sequence). The ends were cut back, 9 bases at V and 2 bases at J, with 20 bases in the middle. This CDR3 is built from 16 residues. CDR3: CASKEQTLAGNQPQHF. The CDR3, as DNA: TGTGCCAGCAAAGAACAGACTCTGGCGGGCAATCAGCCCCAGCATTTT.

The rearrangement links TRBV27 to TRBJ1-2; possible D gene TRBD1, 6 bases. Germline CDR1 and CDR2: MNHEY and SMNVEV (reference sequence). There are 15 residues in the CDR3. Trimming pared 2 bases from V and 0 bases from J, leaving 10 bases between. Here the CDR3 DNA reads TGTGCCAGCAGTTTAGGAGGGGGATCTAACTATGGCTACACCTTC. Amino acids: CASSLGGGSNYGYTF.

This chain's CDR3 is CASSRPGTRYEQYF. The CDR3 DNA reads as TGCGCCAGCAGTCGTCCCGGGACTCGGTACGAGCAGTACTTC. This chain joins TRBV4-1 and TRBJ2-7, with a tentative D call TRBD2 (6 bases). CDR1 is MGHRA, CDR2 YSYEKL, per germline. The V and J ends lost 6 bases and 4 bases respectively, with 16 bases between them. This CDR3 spans 14 amino acids.

This clone appeared a single time. CDR3 in DNA: TGTGCCAGCACTTCCTACGAGCAGTACTTC. Amino acids: CASTSYEQYF. This chain joins TRBV3-1 (or the pseudogene TRBV3-2) and TRBJ2-7; D remains ambiguous. This CDR3 spans 10 amino acids. Trimming cost V 7 bases and J 1 base, with 2 bases left between them. Per germline, CDR1 LGHDT and CDR2 YNNKEL (reference sequence).

The chain couples TRBV4-2 to TRBJ2-7; 8 nucleotides align to TRBD1. Germline values: CDR1 LGHNA, CDR2 YNFKEQ. The ends lost 1 base at V and 1 base at J; junction bases unmatched: 3. This CDR3 spans 15 amino acids. In nucleotides, the CDR3 is TGTGCCAGCAGCCAAGGGGACAGGCGGTCCTACGAGCAGTACTTC. Amino acids: CASSQGDRRSYEQYF.